This record covers a single TCR beta chain. Antigen specificity is unknown. In every patient, relapse followed autologous stem cell transplantation, while exposure to brentuximab vedotin differed. The sample comes from a study of PD-1 blockade in classical Hodgkin lymphoma. Turning to the study itself: Patients had nivolumab dosed at 3 mg/kg, delivered intravenously every 2 weeks. Findings and caveats of the study: Newly diagnosed patients had diversity similar to the baseline diversity of complete responders. There was a significant rise in CD4+ TCR diversity by C4D1, with no such rise for CD8+.

Some clones are missing from TCRdb's copy, which holds only in-frame ones; the method was immunoSEQ multiplex PCR. Among approximately 150,000 clones listed, approximately 81% were seen once. Germline-derived CDR1 and CDR2 are SEHNR and FQNEAQ (reference sequence). The CDR3 length is 14 residues. The V and J ends lost 4 bases and 5 bases respectively, with 15 bases between them. The sequencing here drew on peripheral blood mononuclear cells (PBMCs), taken before the second cycle of nivolumab. This chain joins TRBV7-9 and TRBJ2-7; D is possibly TRBD1 or TRBD2 (6 bases each). The receptor's source is a human donor with classical Hodgkin lymphoma. This CDR3 is CASSSQVGGDEQYF. The CDR3 DNA sequence: TGTGCCAGCAGCTCCCAAGTGGGGGGCGACGAGCAGTACTTC.